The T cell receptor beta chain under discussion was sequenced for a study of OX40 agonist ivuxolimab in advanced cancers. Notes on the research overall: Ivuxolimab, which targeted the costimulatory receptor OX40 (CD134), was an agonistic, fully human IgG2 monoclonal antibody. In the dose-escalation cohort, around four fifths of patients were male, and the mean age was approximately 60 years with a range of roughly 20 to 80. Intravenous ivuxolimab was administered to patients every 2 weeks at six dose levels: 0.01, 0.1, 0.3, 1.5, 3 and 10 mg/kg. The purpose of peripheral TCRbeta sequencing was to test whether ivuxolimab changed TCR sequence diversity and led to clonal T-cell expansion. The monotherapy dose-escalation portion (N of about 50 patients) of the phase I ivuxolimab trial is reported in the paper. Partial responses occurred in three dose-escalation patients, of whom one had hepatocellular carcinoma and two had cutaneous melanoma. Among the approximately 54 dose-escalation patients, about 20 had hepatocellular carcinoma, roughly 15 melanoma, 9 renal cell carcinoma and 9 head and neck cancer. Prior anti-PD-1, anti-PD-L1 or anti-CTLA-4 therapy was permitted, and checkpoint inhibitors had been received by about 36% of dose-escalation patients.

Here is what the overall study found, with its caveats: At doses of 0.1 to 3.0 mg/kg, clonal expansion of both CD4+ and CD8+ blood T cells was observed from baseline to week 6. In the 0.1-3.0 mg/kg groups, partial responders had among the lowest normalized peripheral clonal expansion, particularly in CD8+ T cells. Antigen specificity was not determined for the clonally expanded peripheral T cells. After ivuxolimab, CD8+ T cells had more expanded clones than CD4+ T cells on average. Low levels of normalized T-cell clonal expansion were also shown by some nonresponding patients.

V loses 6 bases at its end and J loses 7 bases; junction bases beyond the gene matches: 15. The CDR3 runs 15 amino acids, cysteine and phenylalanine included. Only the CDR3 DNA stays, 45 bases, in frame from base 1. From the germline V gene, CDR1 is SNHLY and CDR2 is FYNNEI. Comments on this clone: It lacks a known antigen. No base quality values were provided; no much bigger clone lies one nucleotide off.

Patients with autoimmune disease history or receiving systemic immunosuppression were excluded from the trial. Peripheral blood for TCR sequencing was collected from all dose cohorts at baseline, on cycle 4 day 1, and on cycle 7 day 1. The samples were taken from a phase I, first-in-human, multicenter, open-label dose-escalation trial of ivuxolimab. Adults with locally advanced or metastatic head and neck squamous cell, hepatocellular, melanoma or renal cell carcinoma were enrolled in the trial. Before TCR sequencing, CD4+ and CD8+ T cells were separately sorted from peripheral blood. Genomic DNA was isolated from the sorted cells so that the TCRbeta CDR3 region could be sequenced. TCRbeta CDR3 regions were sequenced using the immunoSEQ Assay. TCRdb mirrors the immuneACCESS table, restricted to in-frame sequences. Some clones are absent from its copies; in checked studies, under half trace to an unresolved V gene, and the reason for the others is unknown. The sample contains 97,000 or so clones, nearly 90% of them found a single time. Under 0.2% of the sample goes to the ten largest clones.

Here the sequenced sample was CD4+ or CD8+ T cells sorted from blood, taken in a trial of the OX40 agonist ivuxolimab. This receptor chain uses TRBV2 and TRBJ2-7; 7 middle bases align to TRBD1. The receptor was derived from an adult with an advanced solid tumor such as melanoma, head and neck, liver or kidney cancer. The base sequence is TGTGCCAGCAGCCCTAGGGACAGTGGGAAGTCAGAGCAGTACTTC. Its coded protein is CASSPRDSGKSEQYF. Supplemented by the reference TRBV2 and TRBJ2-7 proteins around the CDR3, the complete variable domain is EPEVTQTPSHQVTQMGQEVILRCVPISNHLYFYWYRQILGQKVEFLVSFYNNEISEKSEIFDDQFSVERPDGSNFTLKIRSTKLEDSAMYFCASSPRDSGKSEQYFGPGTRLTVT.